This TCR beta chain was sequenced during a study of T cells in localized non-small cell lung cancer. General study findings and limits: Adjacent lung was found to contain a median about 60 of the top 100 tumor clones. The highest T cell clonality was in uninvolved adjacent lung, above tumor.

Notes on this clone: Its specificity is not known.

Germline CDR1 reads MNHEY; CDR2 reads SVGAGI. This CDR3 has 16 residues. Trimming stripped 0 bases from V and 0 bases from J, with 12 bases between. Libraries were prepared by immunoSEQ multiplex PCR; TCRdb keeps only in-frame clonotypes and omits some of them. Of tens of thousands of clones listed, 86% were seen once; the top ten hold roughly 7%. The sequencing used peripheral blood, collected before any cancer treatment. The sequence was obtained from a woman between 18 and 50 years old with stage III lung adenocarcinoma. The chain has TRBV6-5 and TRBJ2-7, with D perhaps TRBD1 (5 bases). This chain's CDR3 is CASSYSRQGSSYEQYF. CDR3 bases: TGTGCCAGCAGTTACTCGCGGCAGGGTAGCTCCTACGAGCAGTACTTC.